This entry concerns a single T cell receptor beta chain. This clonotype is characterized as medium-sized (0.01 to 0.1%). Its antigen is currently not known. No clone much larger than this one lies a single base away; base qualities are absent. The time point label, as the study defines it: before preoperative PTX-NDP chemotherapy. Paclitaxel-nedaplatin was administered to patients as preoperative chemotherapy before surgery. The sample is drawn from a study of esophageal squamous cell carcinoma under preoperative chemotherapy (dated by TCRdb to 2016 to 2018). Broadly, across the study: In the study, TCR repertoires were profiled in both peripheral blood T cells and tumor-infiltrating lymphocytes. The study assessed how paclitaxel-nedaplatin chemotherapy affected T-cell receptor repertoires in patients with esophageal squamous cell carcinoma. Roughly 5 patients with primary esophageal squamous cell carcinoma made up the cohort. Repertoires from samples taken before paclitaxel-nedaplatin therapy were compared with repertoires from samples taken after paclitaxel-nedaplatin therapy. Beyond this particular receptor, the publication reports: A significant increase in TCR diversity was observed in peripheral T cells after chemotherapy, whereas no such increase was observed in tumor-infiltrating lymphocytes. Paclitaxel-nedaplatin therapy caused immediate and substantial changes in clonotype frequency, and abundant clones were more likely to contract than to amplify. The analysis included only a handful of patients with esophageal squamous cell carcinoma, making the cohort small. Rather than arising solely from local clonal changes, post-treatment tumor-infiltrating lymphocytes appeared to come partly from peripheral T cells that migrated into the tumor.

V loses 8 bases, J loses 6 bases, and the germline ends lie 2 bases apart. The CDR3 starts with the cysteine, ends with the phenylalanine, and has 9 residues. Of all the DNA, just the CDR3 is kept, 27 bases in frame from base 1. CDR1 and CDR2, looked up from the germline V gene, are SGHTA and FQGNSA. Receptor libraries were prepared by PCR. The sample was run on a HiSeq X Ten. High-throughput sequencing was used to characterize the TCR repertoires. The public reads were reanalyzed by TCRdb: fastp trimming at Q25, MiXCR alignment, in-frame beta chains only. Records with the same CDR3 protein are collapsed into one entry carrying the most frequent genes and DNA. This sample comprises fewer than 8,000 distinct CDR3 sequences, 25% to 35% of them detected only once. The ten largest make up around 15% of the sample.

This specimen was collected from a patient given preoperative chemotherapy. This TCR was sampled from a human donor with esophageal squamous cell carcinoma. The donor label of this sample is uncertain. The sequence joins TRBV7-2 to TRBJ2-1; too little of a D gene remains to name it. The nucleotide sequence is given as TGTGCCAGCCCCAATGAGCAGTTCTTC. This yields the protein CASPNEQFF. Full variable domain (CDR3 extended with the reference TRBV7-2 and TRBJ2-1 proteins): GAGVSQSPSNKVTEKGKDVELRCDPISGHTALYWYRQSLGQGLEFLIYFQGNSAPDKSGLPSDRFSAERTGGSVSTLTIQRTQQEDSAVYLCASPNEQFFGPGTRLTVL.